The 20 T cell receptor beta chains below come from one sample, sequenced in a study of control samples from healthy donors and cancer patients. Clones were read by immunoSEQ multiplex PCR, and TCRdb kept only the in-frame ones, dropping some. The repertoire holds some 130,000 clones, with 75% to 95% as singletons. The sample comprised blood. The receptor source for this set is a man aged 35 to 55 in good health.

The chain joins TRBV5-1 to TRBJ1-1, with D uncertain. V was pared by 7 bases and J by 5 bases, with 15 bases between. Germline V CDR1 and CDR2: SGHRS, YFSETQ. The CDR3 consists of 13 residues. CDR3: CASRLLAGTEAFF. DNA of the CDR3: TGCGCCAGCCGCCTTCTAGCGGGGACTGAAGCTTTCTTT.

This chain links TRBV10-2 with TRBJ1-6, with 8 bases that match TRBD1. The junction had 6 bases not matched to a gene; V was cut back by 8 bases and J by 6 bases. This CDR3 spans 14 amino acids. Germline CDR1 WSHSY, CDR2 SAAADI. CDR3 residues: CASGQGIGNSPLHF. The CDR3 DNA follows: TGCGCCAGCGGACAGGGAATTGGTAATTCACCCCTCCACTTT.

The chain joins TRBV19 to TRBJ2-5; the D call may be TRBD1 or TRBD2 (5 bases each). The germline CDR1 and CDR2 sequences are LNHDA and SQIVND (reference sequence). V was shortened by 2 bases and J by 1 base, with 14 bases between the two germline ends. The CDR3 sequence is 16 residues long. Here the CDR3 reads CASSISGPGTQETQYF. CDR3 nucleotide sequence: TGTGCCAGTAGTATATCGGGACCCGGAACCCAAGAGACCCAGTACTTC.

The CDR3 here is CATSRQGWMTQYF. In DNA form, the CDR3 reads TGTGCCACCAGCAGACAGGGGTGGATGACCCAGTACTTC. The chain recombines TRBV15 with TRBJ2-5, with a tentative D call TRBD1 (6 bases). Germline-derived CDR1 and CDR2 are LNHNV and YYDKDF (reference sequence). This CDR3 is 13 amino acids long. Trimming took off 2 bases at V and 7 bases at J, with 11 bases between the two ends. Full variable domain (outside the CDR3, taken from reference TRBV15 and TRBJ2-5): DAMVIQNPRYQVTQFGKPVTLSCSQTLNHNVMYWYQQKSSQAPKLLFHYYDKDFNNEADTPDNFQSRRPNTSFCFLDIRSPGLGDTAMYLCATSRQGWMTQYFGPGTRLLVL.

CDR3 sequence (DNA): TGTGCCAGCAGTGGGACAGGGGCGGGCGGGGAGCTGTTTTTT. As protein: CASSGTGAGGELFF. V gene TRBV2 combines with J gene TRBJ2-2; 9 bases agree with TRBD1. CDR3 length: 14 amino acids. Germline V gives CDR1 SNHLY, CDR2 FYNNEI. The trim removed 4 bases at V and 7 bases at J, leaving 4 bases unmatched.

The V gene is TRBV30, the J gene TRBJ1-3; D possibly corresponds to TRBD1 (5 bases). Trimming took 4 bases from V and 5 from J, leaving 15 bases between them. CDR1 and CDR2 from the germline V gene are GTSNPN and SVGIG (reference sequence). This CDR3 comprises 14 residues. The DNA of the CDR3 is TGTGCCTGGACCCTGGACAATCTACGAAACACCATATATTTT. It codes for CAWTLDNLRNTIYF. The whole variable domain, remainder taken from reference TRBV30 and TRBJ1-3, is SQTIHQWPATLVQPVGSPLSLECTVEGTSNPNLYWYRQAAGRGLQLLFYSVGIGQISSEVPQNLSASRPQDRQFILSSKKLLLSDSGFYLCAWTLDNLRNTIYFGEGSWLTVV.

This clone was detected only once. The CDR3 protein is CASSGTSGGMSTDTQYF. For the CDR3, the DNA is TGTGCCAGCAGTGGCACTAGCGGGGGGATGAGCACAGATACGCAGTATTTT. The rearrangement uses TRBV6-1 and TRBJ2-3; TRBD2 agrees at 12 bases. The V gene's germline CDR1 is MNHNS and CDR2 SASEGT. Unmatched junction bases numbered 5, after V lost 4 bases and J lost 0 bases. This CDR3 spans 17 amino acids.

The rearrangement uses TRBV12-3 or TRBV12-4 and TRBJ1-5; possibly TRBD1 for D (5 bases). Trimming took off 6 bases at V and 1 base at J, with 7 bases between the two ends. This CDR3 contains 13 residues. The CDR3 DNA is TGTGCCAGCAGGCAGGGCAGCAATCAGCCCCAGCATTTT. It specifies CASRQGSNQPQHF.

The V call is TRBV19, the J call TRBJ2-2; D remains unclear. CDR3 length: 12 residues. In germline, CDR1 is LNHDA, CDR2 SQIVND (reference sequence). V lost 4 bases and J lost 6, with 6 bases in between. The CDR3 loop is CASSTSPGELFF. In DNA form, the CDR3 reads TGTGCCAGTAGTACCTCTCCCGGGGAGCTGTTTTTT.

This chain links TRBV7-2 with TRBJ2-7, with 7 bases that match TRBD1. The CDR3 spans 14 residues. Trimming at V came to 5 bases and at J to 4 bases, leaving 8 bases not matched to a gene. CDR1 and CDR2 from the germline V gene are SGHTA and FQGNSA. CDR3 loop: CASSPRTGQYEQYF. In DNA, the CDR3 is TGTGCCAGCAGCCCACGGACAGGACAATACGAGCAGTACTTC.

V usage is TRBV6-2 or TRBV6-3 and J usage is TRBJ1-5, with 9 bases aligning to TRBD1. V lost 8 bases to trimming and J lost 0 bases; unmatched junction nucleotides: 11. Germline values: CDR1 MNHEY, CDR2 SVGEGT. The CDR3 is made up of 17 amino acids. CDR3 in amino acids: CASGQRTGAVSNQPQHF. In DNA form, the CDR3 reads TGTGCCAGCGGCCAAAGGACAGGGGCCGTTAGCAATCAGCCCCAGCATTTT.

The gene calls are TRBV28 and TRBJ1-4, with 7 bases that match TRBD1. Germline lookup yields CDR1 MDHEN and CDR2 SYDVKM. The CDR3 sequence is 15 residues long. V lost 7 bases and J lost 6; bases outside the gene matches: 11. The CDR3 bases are TGTGCCAGCACTGACAGGGAGGGCCCAGATGAAAAACTGTTTTTT. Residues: CASTDREGPDEKLFF.

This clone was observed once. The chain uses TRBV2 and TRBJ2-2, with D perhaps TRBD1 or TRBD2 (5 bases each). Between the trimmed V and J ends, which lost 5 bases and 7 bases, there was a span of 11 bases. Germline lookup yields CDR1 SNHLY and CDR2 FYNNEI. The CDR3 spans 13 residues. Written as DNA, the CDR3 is TGTGCCAGCAGTTCGGGGCTGGTCGGGGAGCTGTTTTTT. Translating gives CASSSGLVGELFF.

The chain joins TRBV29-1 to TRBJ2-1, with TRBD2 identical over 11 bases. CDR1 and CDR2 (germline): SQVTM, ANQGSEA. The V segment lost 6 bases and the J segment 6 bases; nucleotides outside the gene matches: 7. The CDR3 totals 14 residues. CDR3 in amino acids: CSVGGTSGFNEQFF. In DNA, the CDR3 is TGCAGCGTCGGCGGGACTAGCGGATTCAATGAGCAGTTCTTC.

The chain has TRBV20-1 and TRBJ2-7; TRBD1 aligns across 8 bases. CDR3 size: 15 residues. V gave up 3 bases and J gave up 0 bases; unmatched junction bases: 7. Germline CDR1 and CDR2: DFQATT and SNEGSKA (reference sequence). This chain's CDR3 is CSASRPTGASYEQYF. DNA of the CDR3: TGCAGTGCTAGTCGCCCGACAGGGGCCTCCTACGAGCAGTACTTC.

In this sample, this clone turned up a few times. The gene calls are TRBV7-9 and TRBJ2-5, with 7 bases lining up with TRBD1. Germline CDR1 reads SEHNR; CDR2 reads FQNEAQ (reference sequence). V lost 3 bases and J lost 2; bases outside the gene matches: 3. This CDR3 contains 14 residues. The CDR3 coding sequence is TGTGCCAGCAGCTTCAGGACAGGACAAGAGACCCAGTACTTC. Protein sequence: CASSFRTGQETQYF.

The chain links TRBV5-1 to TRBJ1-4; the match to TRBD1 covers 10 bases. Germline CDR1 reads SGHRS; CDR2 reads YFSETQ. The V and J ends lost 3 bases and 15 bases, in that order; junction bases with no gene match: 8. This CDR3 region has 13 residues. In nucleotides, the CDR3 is TGCGCCAGCAGCTCTGGACAGGGGGGTAGAATGTTTTTT. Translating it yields CASSSGQGGRMFF.

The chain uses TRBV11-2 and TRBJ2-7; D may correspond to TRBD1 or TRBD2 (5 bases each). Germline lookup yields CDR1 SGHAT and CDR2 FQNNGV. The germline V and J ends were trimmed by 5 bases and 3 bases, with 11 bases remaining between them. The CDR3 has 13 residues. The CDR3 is CASSPGADYEQYF. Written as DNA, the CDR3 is TGTGCCAGCAGCCCCGGGGCAGACTACGAGCAGTACTTC.

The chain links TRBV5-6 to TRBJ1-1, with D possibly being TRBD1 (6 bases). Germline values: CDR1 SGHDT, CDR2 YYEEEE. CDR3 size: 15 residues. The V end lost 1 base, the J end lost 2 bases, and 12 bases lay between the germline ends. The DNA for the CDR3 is TGTGCCAGCAGCTTGATGGGGGGCGATAACACTGAAGCTTTCTTT. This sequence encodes CASSLMGGDNTEAFF.

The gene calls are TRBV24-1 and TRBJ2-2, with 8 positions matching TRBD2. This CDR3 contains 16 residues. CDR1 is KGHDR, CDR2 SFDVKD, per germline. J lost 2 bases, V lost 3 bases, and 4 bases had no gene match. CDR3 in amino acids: CATSDSGGRNTGELFF. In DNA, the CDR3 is TGTGCCACCAGTGATAGCGGGGGCCGAAACACCGGGGAGCTGTTTTTT.